The rows below give T cell receptor beta chains drawn from one sample of a study of shared clonotypes between healthy human individuals. Measured with immunoSEQ multiplex PCR; TCRdb has only the in-frame clones, and not every one. The sample has about 2.1 million clones; more than 85% are singletons. Sequencing was carried out using naive CD8+ T cells from PBMCs. The receptors stem from a man aged 18 to 30 in good health. Some clones in this sample may be carry-over from other donors' samples. The CDR3 runs from the conserved cysteine through the conserved F or W. The order of the fields is D gene, V gene, J gene, clone size, CDR3 length, CDR3 DNA, CDR3 protein. D genes are given only for firm matches. The listing skips clone size in some rows; elsewhere it reads once, few, many or a size class.

TRBD2	TRBV28	TRBJ2-2	NA	16	TGTGCCAGCAGTCGCTATAGCGGGAGTAACACCGGGGAGCTGTTTTTT	CASSRYSGSNTGELFF
TRBD2	TRBV9	TRBJ2-2	NA	14	TGTGCCAGCAGCAGCGGGATTAACACCGGGGAGCTGTTTTTT	CASSSGINTGELFF
NA	TRBV21-1	TRBJ2-4	once	17	TGTGCCAGCAGCAAAAGCCCAGGTTTTGGAGCCAAAAACATTCAGTACTTC	CASSKSPGFGAKNIQYF
TRBD2	TRBV27	TRBJ2-7	NA	16	TGTGCCAGCAGTCCCTCTGGGGGGGAGGACTACTACGAGCAGTACTTC	CASSPSGGEDYYEQYF
TRBD2	TRBV11-1	TRBJ2-7	once	14	TGTGCCAGCAGCTTATTAGCGGGAGGTTCCGAGCAGTACTTC	CASSLLAGGSEQYF
TRBD2	TRBV28	TRBJ2-7	NA	15	TGTGCCAGCAGTGCTGGGCTAGCGGGGGCCTACGAGCAGTACTTC	CASSAGLAGAYEQYF
NA	TRBV25-1	TRBJ2-7	NA	14	TGTGCCAGCAGCGCTACGGGGAGGCTTAACGAGCAGTACTTC	CASSATGRLNEQYF
NA	TRBV28	TRBJ2-7	NA	11	TGTGCCAGCAGTGGAGGGTACGAGCAGTACTTC	CASSGGYEQYF
NA	TRBV28	TRBJ1-2	NA	12	TGTGCCAGCAGTTTAGGGGGGAATGGCTACACCTTC	CASSLGGNGYTF
TRBD2	TRBV9	TRBJ2-1	NA	15	TGTGCCAGCAGCTTAAGCGGGGGGCCTGGCAATGAGCAGTTCTTC	CASSLSGGPGNEQFF
NA	TRBV6-1	TRBJ1-1	NA	14	TGTGCCAGCAGTGAGTGGACAGTGAACACTGAAGCTTTCTTT	CASSEWTVNTEAFF
NA	TRBV18	TRBJ2-3	NA	16	TGTGCCAGCTCAGATTGGAGGGAGAGGAGCACAGATACGCAGTATTTT	CASSDWRERSTDTQYF
NA	TRBV7-9	TRBJ2-2	few	12	TGTGCCAGCAGCTGGGGCACCGGGGAGCTGTTTTTT	CASSWGTGELFF
NA	TRBV28	TRBJ2-1	NA	12	TGTGCCAGCCTGACAGGCCCAGGCGAGCAGTTCTTC	CASLTGPGEQFF
TRBD2	TRBV5-4	TRBJ2-7	NA	15	TGTGCCAGCAGCTTGAGGCGGGAGGTCGACCACGAGCAGTACTTC	CASSLRREVDHEQYF
NA	TRBV29-1	TRBJ2-7	NA	11	TGCAGCGCCGCCGAGTCCTACGAGCAGTACTTC	CSAAESYEQYF
TRBD2	TRBV27	TRBJ2-1	NA	21	TGTGCCAGCAGTTCACTTTACATCACCGGAACTAGCGCCCACGGTAACAATGAGCAGTTCTTC	CASSSLYITGTSAHGNNEQFF
NA	TRBV11-2	TRBJ2-1	once	12	TGTGCCAGCAGCTCTATAGGGGATGAGCAGTTCTTC	CASSSIGDEQFF
NA	TRBV10-1	TRBJ2-3	NA	16	TGCGCCAGCAGTGTGGGTCCAGGGCCTAGCACAGATACGCAGTATTTT	CASSVGPGPSTDTQYF
NA	TRBV9	TRBJ1-4	NA	15	TGTGCCAGCAGCGGTAACAGCTCCCCGGGGGAAAAACTGTTTTTT	CASSGNSSPGEKLFF
NA	TRBV7-3	TRBJ2-3	NA	14	TGTGCCAGCAGCTCCACCAGGGGAAGAGATACGCAGTATTTT	CASSSTRGRDTQYF
NA	TRBV7-2	TRBJ2-5	NA	15	TGTGCCAGCAGCTTAGGACCGAACCCGGCGGAGACCCAGTACTTC	CASSLGPNPAETQYF
TRBD2	TRBV7-9	TRBJ2-5	NA	17	TGTGCCAGCAGCTCTTCGACTAGCGAGCGATTCCAAGAGACCCAGTACTTC	CASSSSTSERFQETQYF
TRBD1	TRBV27	TRBJ1-5	NA	13	TGTGCCAGCAGCGACAGGGTTTATCAGCCCCAGCATTTT	CASSDRVYQPQHF
TRBD2	TRBV11-2	TRBJ2-5	NA	18	TGTGCCAGCAGCCCCGGACTAGCGGGAGGGTTTTTTTGGGAGACCCAGTACTTC	CASSPGLAGGFFWETQYF
TRBD1	TRBV2	TRBJ2-7	NA	14	TGTGCCAGCAGTGAAGACAGGGGGCTCTACGAGCAGTACTTC	CASSEDRGLYEQYF
TRBD2	TRBV7-2	TRBJ2-1	NA	19	TGTGCCAGCAGCTTAGTGGCTAGAAAGCTAGCGGGAGAAGCCAATGAGCAGTTCTTC	CASSLVARKLAGEANEQFF
TRBD2	TRBV16	TRBJ2-1	NA	14	TGTGCCAGCAGCCAATCGGGAGGGGACAATGAGCAGTTCTTC	CASSQSGGDNEQFF
TRBD1	TRBV2	TRBJ2-2	NA	22	TGTGCCAGCAGTGAAGCTTCGGTAGTCTTCACGACAAGGACAGGGCCCACCGGGGAGCTGTTTTTT	CASSEASVVFTTRTGPTGELFF
NA	TRBV19	TRBJ1-1	NA	13	TGTGCCAGTAAGGTTGGGGGGAACACTGAAGCTTTCTTT	CASKVGGNTEAFF
NA	TRBV4-2	TRBJ2-2	few	15	TGTGCCAGCAGCCAAGAACCGGGAGCTAGCGGGGAGCTGTTTTTT	CASSQEPGASGELFF
TRBD1	TRBV19	TRBJ1-1	NA	12	TGTGCCAGTAGCGACAGGGAGGATGAAGCTTTCTTT	CASSDREDEAFF
NA	TRBV6-5	TRBJ1-4	NA	12	TGTGCCAGCAGTAACGTGGAGGGGAAACTGTTTTTT	CASSNVEGKLFF
TRBD2	TRBV19	TRBJ2-1	NA	16	TGTGCCAGTAGTACGGGACTAGCGGGGATAAACAATGAGCAGTTCTTC	CASSTGLAGINNEQFF
NA	TRBV10-3	TRBJ1-2	NA	17	TGTGCCATCAGTGATAGTGCCGCGCCCCTCCTCGGCTATGGCTACACCTTC	CAISDSAAPLLGYGYTF
NA	TRBV21-1	TRBJ1-5	NA	14	TGTGCCAGCACCCAGGGTCTGGGCAATCAGCCCCAGCATTTT	CASTQGLGNQPQHF
NA	TRBV6-5	TRBJ2-1	once	16	TGTGCCAGCAGTTACTCCTACGGGGGAGCCTACAATGAGCAGTTCTTC	CASSYSYGGAYNEQFF
NA	TRBV28	TRBJ1-2	once	17	TGTGCCAGCAGGAAATTGTGGGAGGTGCCGGGGGGCTATGGCTACACCTTC	CASRKLWEVPGGYGYTF
NA	TRBV7-8	TRBJ1-1	once	16	TGTGCCAGCAGCTCATACAGGGAAATAATGAACACTGAAGCTTTCTTT	CASSSYREIMNTEAFF
NA	TRBV5-1	TRBJ2-5	once	16	TGCGCCAGCAGCTTGGGCAGGGAAGATACTGAAGAGACCCAGTACTTC	CASSLGREDTEETQYF
TRBD2	TRBV6-1	TRBJ2-7	once	15	TGTGCCAGCAGGGACCTCCTAGCGGGGGCCTACGAGCAGTACTTC	CASRDLLAGAYEQYF